This T cell receptor beta chain was sequenced during a study of blood T cell repertoires in COVID-19. On the study more broadly: Acute and convalescent COVID-19 samples came from the United States, Italy and Spain. The cDNA or gDNA used as material had been derived from T cells, B-cell-depleted T cells, or PBMCs.

The authors' processing: The assay estimated nucleated cells by amplifying reference gene primers. The assay was immunoSEQ multiplex PCR, and TCRdb's table has in-frame clones only and misses some. The V and J calls and clone size were taken over from that table, and D and trimming were inferred from the DNA. The sample shows about 120,000 clones, around 76% of them seen only once. The sequenced sample was peripheral blood. This receptor was obtained from a man between 65 and 85 years old with acute or convalescent COVID-19.

The CDR3 sequence: CASSYFRGRSGNTEAFF. The CDR3 region has the DNA TGTGCCAGCAGTTACTTCAGGGGCCGGTCTGGGAACACTGAAGCTTTCTTT. The J gene is TRBJ1-1, the V gene TRBV6-2 or TRBV6-3, with a tentative D call TRBD1 (6 bases). CDR3 length: 17 amino acids. From germline, CDR1 is MNHEY and CDR2 SVGEGT. Trimming stripped 1 base from V and 1 base from J, with 16 bases between.